This TCR beta chain appears in the sequencing data of a study of blood T cell repertoires in COVID-19. Study-wide context: The United States, Italy and Spain supplied acute and convalescent COVID-19 samples.

After removal of 4 bases from V and 4 bases from J, the junction contained 7 bases not matched to a gene. The CDR3 loop spans 15 amino acids. Per germline, CDR1 SGDLS and CDR2 YYNGEE. TCRdb keeps only in-frame clones here, not all; method: immunoSEQ multiplex PCR. The sample has about 120,000 clones; approximately 81% are singletons. This TCR was sampled from a woman older than 75 with acute or convalescent COVID-19. Material: peripheral blood. The chain links TRBV9 to TRBJ1-4; 7 bases fit TRBD1. Written as DNA, the CDR3 is TGTGCCAGCAGCCCCGTCCAGGGGGTTAATGAAAAACTGTTTTTT. Residues: CASSPVQGVNEKLFF.